These 29 T cell receptor beta chains share one sample of origin, sequenced in a study of cytomegalovirus exposure and HLA in healthy donors. The PCR employed 60 Vbeta primers together with 13 Jbeta primers. Sequencing used immunoSEQ multiplex PCR; TCRdb keeps in-frame clones, though not all of them. The table includes 70,000 to 80,000 clones, more than 75% detected once. The sequencing input was PBMCs. These receptors came from a man between 18 and 35 years old in good health and CMV-seronegative.

The V and J genes are TRBV5-5 and TRBJ2-5; D not certain. Germline V gene sequence: CDR1 SGHKS, CDR2 YYEKEE (reference sequence). The CDR3 extends over 14 amino acids. V was pared by 2 bases and J by 2 bases, with 10 bases between. The CDR3 sequence: CASSFTNSQETQYF. The CDR3 coding sequence is TGTGCCAGCAGCTTTACGAACAGTCAAGAGACCCAGTACTTC.

The chain joins TRBV5-1 to TRBJ2-3, with D unresolved. V dropped 0 bases and J dropped 4 bases, with 6 bases sitting between them. This CDR3 region has 13 residues. CDR1 and CDR2 (germline): SGHRS, YFSETQ. CDR3 sequence reads: CASSLAGPDTQYF. The CDR3 region has the DNA TGCGCCAGCAGCTTGGCCGGTCCAGATACGCAGTATTTT.

The chain recombines TRBV19 with TRBJ2-6; 8 positions match TRBD1. This CDR3 spans 16 amino acids. CDR1 and CDR2 from the germline V gene are LNHDA and SQIVND (reference sequence). Unmatched junction bases numbered 6, after V lost 7 bases and J lost 1 base. This CDR3 is CASKDQGASGANVLTF. CDR3 nucleotide sequence: TGTGCCAGTAAAGATCAGGGGGCATCTGGGGCCAACGTCCTGACTTTC.

The gene calls are TRBV9 and TRBJ2-1; tentative D call: TRBD2 (6 bases). Trimming pared 0 bases from V and 0 bases from J, leaving 10 bases between. CDR3 length: 16 amino acids. Germline assignment: CDR1 SGDLS and CDR2 YYNGEE. CDR3 bases: TGTGCCAGCAGCGTAGATATCGGGAGCTCCTACAATGAGCAGTTCTTC. Translated, it gives CASSVDIGSSYNEQFF.

The chain couples TRBV28 to TRBJ2-1; D is perhaps TRBD2 (5 bases). CDR3 length: 16 residues. The germline gives CDR1 MDHEN, CDR2 SYDVKM. Trimming removed 1 base at V and 0 bases at J, with 10 bases between. CDR3 amino acids: CASSLFQRSSYNEQFF. The DNA of the CDR3 is TGTGCCAGCAGTTTATTCCAGCGGAGCTCCTACAATGAGCAGTTCTTC.

The chain carries TRBV27 and TRBJ1-2; 11 nucleotides agree with TRBD1. The CDR3 extends over 16 amino acids. The V gene's germline CDR1 is MNHEY and CDR2 SMNVEV (reference sequence). The trim removed 2 bases at V and 4 bases at J, leaving 6 bases unmatched. Here the CDR3 reads CASSLAGTGGLYGYTF. The CDR3 region has the DNA TGTGCCAGCAGTTTAGCCGGGACAGGGGGTCTCTATGGCTACACCTTC.

The chain recombines TRBV5-4 with TRBJ2-2; 12 bases match TRBD1. The ends lost 4 bases at V and 6 bases at J; junction bases unmatched: 19. This CDR3 contains 20 residues. From germline, CDR1 is SGHNT and CDR2 YYREEE (reference sequence). The CDR3 reads CASSPKGGQGAPWGSGELFF. In DNA form, the CDR3 reads TGTGCCAGCAGCCCCAAAGGGGGACAGGGGGCTCCATGGGGTTCCGGGGAGCTGTTTTTT.

CDR3 DNA sequence: TGTGCCAGCAGTTTAACTGGGCACTCCTACGAGCAGTACTTC. Translation gives CASSLTGHSYEQYF. The rearrangement links TRBV27 to TRBJ2-7; no firm D call. Trimming removed 2 bases at V and 0 bases at J, with 8 bases between. The CDR3 extends over 14 amino acids. CDR1 MNHEY and CDR2 SMNVEV come from the germline V gene (reference sequence).

This clone showed up just a few times. The chain is built from TRBV10-3 and TRBJ2-7; D remains unclear. Trimming removed 4 bases at V and 0 bases at J, with 16 bases between. The germline CDR1 and CDR2 sequences are ENHRY and SYGVKD. There are 16 residues in the CDR3. CDR3 in amino acids: CAISVKETRSSYEQYF. As DNA, the CDR3 is TGTGCCATCAGTGTAAAGGAGACCCGTAGCTCCTACGAGCAGTACTTC.

The V gene is TRBV28, the J gene TRBJ2-7; no firm D call. The CDR3 runs 13 residues. The ends were cut back, 5 bases at V and 2 bases at J, with 10 bases in the middle. CDR1 is MDHEN, CDR2 SYDVKM, per germline. The CDR3, as DNA: TGTGCCAGCAGTCGTACAGTTCCCTACGAGCAGTACTTC. Amino acids: CASSRTVPYEQYF.

In DNA form, the CDR3 reads TGCGCCAGCAGCCAAGATCCAGGTCAGGCAGATACGCAGTATTTT. Its translation is CASSQDPGQADTQYF. This chain links TRBV4-1 with TRBJ2-3; D ambiguous. This CDR3 spans 15 amino acids. Deletions cut 0 bases from V and 4 bases from J, with 11 bases between. The germline V gene encodes CDR1 MGHRA and CDR2 YSYEKL.

This rearrangement joins TRBV9 to TRBJ2-3; TRBD2 agrees at 10 bases. Germline V CDR1 and CDR2: SGDLS, YYNGEE. V lost 3 bases to trimming and J lost 6 bases; unmatched junction nucleotides: 10. This CDR3 region has 16 residues. The CDR3 spells CASSATLAGVSDTQYF. In DNA, the CDR3 is TGTGCCAGCAGCGCAACCCTAGCGGGAGTTTCTGATACGCAGTATTTT.

The chain recombines TRBV27 with TRBJ2-3; 15 bases fit TRBD2. The J segment lost 5 bases and the V segment lost 3 bases, leaving 18 bases of the junction unmatched. Germline CDR1 reads MNHEY; CDR2 reads SMNVEV (reference sequence). The CDR3 runs to 21 residues. The chain's CDR3 is CASSLQPGLAGGQFARDTQYF. As DNA, the CDR3 is TGTGCCAGCAGTTTGCAGCCGGGACTAGCGGGGGGCCAGTTCGCCCGAGATACGCAGTATTTT.

The J gene is TRBJ1-2, the V gene TRBV7-2, with D possibly TRBD1 on 5 matching bases. V gave up 1 base and J gave up 8 bases, with 14 bases separating them. There are 14 residues in the CDR3. Germline V lookup: CDR1 SGHTA, CDR2 FQGNSA. Here the CDR3 reads CASSLGGTFLGYTF. CDR3 bases: TGTGCCAGCAGCTTAGGGGGGACTTTTCTGGGCTACACCTTC.

The rearrangement links TRBV23-1 to TRBJ1-6; 9 bases are a match to TRBD1. TRBV23-1 is noted as an ORF with a role that remains uncertain. This CDR3 has 18 amino acids. J lost 7 bases, V lost 6 bases, and 16 bases had no gene match. This chain's CDR3 is CASRERLGTGTKNSPLHF. In nucleotides, the CDR3 is TGCGCCAGCAGGGAACGGTTGGGGACAGGGACGAAGAATTCACCCCTCCACTTT.

This clone showed up just once. The CDR3 nucleotides are TGTGCCAGTAGCATGAGACAGGGTGAAGCTTTCTTT. Translated, it gives CASSMRQGEAFF. This chain uses TRBV19 with TRBJ1-1; the match to TRBD1 covers 7 bases. Per the germline V gene, CDR1 is LNHDA and CDR2 is SQIVND (reference sequence). This CDR3 is 12 amino acids long. Trimming removed 6 bases from V and 7 bases from J; junction bases left unmatched: 5.

The CDR3 spells CASRRDRKNTEAFF. The CDR3 bases are TGTGCCAGCAGACGGGACAGGAAGAACACTGAAGCTTTCTTT. The genes are TRBV7-6 and TRBJ1-1, with 8 bases fitting TRBD1. V lost 6 bases and J lost 1; bases outside the gene matches: 4. This CDR3 has 14 amino acids. Germline V gene data show CDR1 as SGHVS and CDR2 as FNYEAQ.

The gene calls are TRBV7-3 and TRBJ2-1, with 11 nucleotides matching TRBD2. This CDR3 has 18 amino acids. Germline CDR1 and CDR2: SGHTA and FQGTGA. J lost 0 bases, V lost 0 bases, and 4 bases had no gene match. As DNA, the CDR3 is TGTGCCAGCAGCTTAACGGGGCTAGCGGGGGGCTCCTACAATGAGCAGTTCTTC. Translated, it gives CASSLTGLAGGSYNEQFF.

This clone has only a few counts. For the CDR3, the DNA is TGTGCCAGCAGCCGTCCGGGACAGGGGTCCTACGAGCAGTACTTC. Its protein is CASSRPGQGSYEQYF. This rearrangement joins TRBV16 to TRBJ2-7, with 10 nucleotides matching TRBD1. The germline CDR1 and CDR2 sequences are KGHSY and FQNENV. Germline trimming cut 4 bases from V and 1 base from J; bases unmatched to any gene: 4. The CDR3 sequence is 15 residues long.

The rearrangement uses TRBV5-1 and TRBJ1-5, with 7 bases identical to TRBD1. Unmatched junction bases numbered 8, after V lost 2 bases and J lost 6 bases. Germline assignment: CDR1 SGHRS and CDR2 YFSETQ. The CDR3 runs 15 residues. The CDR3 is CASSFGGGEGQPQHF. CDR3 in DNA: TGCGCCAGCAGCTTCGGAGGGGGCGAGGGTCAGCCCCAGCATTTT.

The chain uses TRBV19 and TRBJ1-4; D gene unclear. The ends were cut back, 6 bases at V and 6 bases at J, with 14 bases in the middle. The CDR3 covers 14 residues. Germline CDR1 LNHDA, CDR2 SQIVND (reference sequence). The chain's CDR3 is CASSLGHGDEKLFF. Here the CDR3 DNA reads TGTGCCAGTAGCCTGGGTCACGGAGATGAAAAACTGTTTTTT.

The rearrangement joins TRBV7-9 to TRBJ1-1; no reliable D call. CDR3 length: 12 amino acids. From germline, CDR1 is SEHNR and CDR2 FQNEAQ (reference sequence). V lost 1 base to trimming and J lost 8 bases, with 8 bases between them. DNA for the CDR3: TGTGCCAGCAGCTTAGAGTTCGGGGAAGCTTTCTTT. Its translation: CASSLEFGEAFF.

This chain uses TRBV28 with TRBJ2-5; D is undetermined. V was trimmed by 7 bases and J by 2 bases, leaving 11 bases between them. CDR3 size: 13 residues. Germline V gives CDR1 MDHEN, CDR2 SYDVKM. The CDR3 nucleotides are TGTGCCAGCAACAGCCAAGAGCAAGAGACCCAGTACTTC. Protein sequence: CASNSQEQETQYF. The full variable domain, rest sourced from reference TRBV28 and TRBJ2-5, is DVKVTQSSRYLVKRTGEKVFLECVQDMDHENMFWYRQDPGLGLRLIYFSYDVKMKEKGDIPEGYSVSREKKERFSLILESASTNQTSMYLCASNSQEQETQYFGPGTRLLVL.

CDR3 sequence: CASSLLGTDQPQHF. CDR3 bases: TGTGCCAGCAGCTTGTTGGGGACAGATCAGCCCCAGCATTTT. The V call is TRBV5-4, the J call TRBJ1-5, with TRBD1 matching 7 bases. CDR3 length: 14 amino acids. The trim removed 1 base at V and 5 bases at J, leaving 3 bases unmatched. Germline V lookup: CDR1 SGHNT, CDR2 YYREEE (reference sequence).

This chain connects TRBV7-2 to TRBJ2-3; 9 bases match TRBD2. The CDR3 covers 15 residues. CDR1 SGHTA and CDR2 FQGNSA come from the germline V gene. The V and J ends lost 1 base and 4 bases, in that order; junction bases with no gene match: 3. The CDR3 sequence: CASSLGGGGPDTQYF. The CDR3 region has the DNA TGTGCCAGCAGCTTAGGCGGGGGGGGCCCAGATACGCAGTATTTT.

This sequence joins TRBV5-1 and TRBJ1-4; D remains unclear. The CDR3 consists of 13 residues. Trimming left V 5 bases short and J 6 bases short, with 11 bases between. Germline V gives CDR1 SGHRS, CDR2 YFSETQ. The CDR3 region is CASRAVQYEKLFF. The CDR3 DNA follows: TGCGCCAGCAGGGCTGTCCAATATGAAAAACTGTTTTTT.

The rearrangement joins TRBV5-4 to TRBJ2-1; TRBD2 matches at 11 bases. This CDR3 region has 15 residues. Germline CDR1 and CDR2: SGHNT and YYREEE (reference sequence). Losses at the gene ends were 0 bases for V and 12 bases for J; bases not matched to a gene: 8. The CDR3 nucleotides are TGTGCCAGCAGCTTGGTTGTAGCGGGAGGGGGGGCGCAGTTCTTC. Translated: CASSLVVAGGGAQFF.

The chain uses TRBV19 and TRBJ2-3, with D unresolved. The CDR3 is 14 residues long. Trimming shortened V by 5 bases and J by 3 bases, and 12 bases separated the two germline ends. The germline V gene has CDR1 LNHDA and CDR2 SQIVND (reference sequence). CDR3 protein: CASSLQWATDTQYF. In nucleotides, the CDR3 is TGTGCCAGTAGTCTACAGTGGGCGACAGATACGCAGTATTTT.

V and J are TRBV5-1 and TRBJ1-1; 7 bases map to TRBD1. Trimming at V came to 3 bases and at J to 5 bases, leaving 10 bases not matched to a gene. Germline V gene data show CDR1 as SGHRS and CDR2 as YFSETQ. The CDR3 has 15 residues. The CDR3 loop reads CASSSRGQKETEAFF. In DNA form, the CDR3 reads TGCGCCAGCAGCTCCAGGGGACAGAAAGAAACTGAAGCTTTCTTT.